The 24 T cell receptor beta chains below were found in one sample sequenced in a study of OX40 agonist ivuxolimab in advanced cancers. Produced via immunoSEQ multiplex PCR; TCRdb's table is partial and in-frame only. The table lists 35,000 or so clones, 84% of them singletons, with about a sixth in the top ten. Sequences were derived from CD4+ or CD8+ T cells sorted from blood, sampled in a trial of the OX40 agonist ivuxolimab. The receptors shown here come from an adult with an advanced solid tumor such as melanoma, head and neck, liver or kidney cancer.

The chain links TRBV27 to TRBJ2-7, with 11 bases aligning to TRBD1. The CDR3 has 16 amino acids. Germline V gives CDR1 MNHEY, CDR2 SMNVEV (reference sequence). With 6 bases clipped from V and 1 base from J, the junction kept 8 bases outside the gene matches. CDR3 amino acids: CASSLGGTGGSYEQYF. Written as DNA, the CDR3 is TGTGCCAGCAGCCTGGGAGGGACAGGGGGATCCTACGAGCAGTACTTC.

The genes are TRBV6-6 and TRBJ2-7; 8 bases are a match to TRBD2. This CDR3 is built from 14 residues. Trimming removed 8 bases from V and 4 bases from J; junction bases left unmatched: 10. Germline V gene data show CDR1 as MNHNY and CDR2 as SVGAGI (reference sequence). DNA for the CDR3: TGTGCCAGCGGTTCGGGGCTAGCGGGTTACGAGCAGTACTTC. It translates to CASGSGLAGYEQYF.

This clone was detected only once. The rearrangement links TRBV7-8 to TRBJ2-2, with 8 bases that match TRBD1. The germline CDR1 and CDR2 sequences are SGHVS and FQNEAQ. This CDR3 contains 16 residues. V was pared by 1 base and J by 1 base, with 2 bases of the junction left unmatched. CDR3 in DNA: TGTGCCAGCAGCTTAGACGGGACAGGGAACACCGGGGAGCTGTTTTTT. Translated: CASSLDGTGNTGELFF.

The chain joins TRBV10-3 to TRBJ1-1, with 7 bases aligning to TRBD1. The CDR3 is 12 amino acids. Germline lookup yields CDR1 ENHRY and CDR2 SYGVKD. The J segment lost 5 bases and the V segment lost 5 bases, leaving 2 bases of the junction unmatched. The CDR3 protein is CAISPGGTEAFF. CDR3 in DNA: TGTGCCATCAGTCCAGGGGGTACTGAAGCTTTCTTT.

V and J are TRBV28 and TRBJ1-1; the match to TRBD1 covers 10 bases. The germline V gene encodes CDR1 MDHEN and CDR2 SYDVKM. V was clipped by 7 bases and J by 1 base; unmatched bases: 3. The CDR3 runs to 14 residues. The CDR3 reads CASTRDRGNTEAFF. The CDR3 nucleotides are TGTGCCAGCACCCGGGACAGGGGGAACACTGAAGCTTTCTTT.

By share of the sample, this clone is hyperexpanded (1% or more). The rearrangement links TRBV11-2 to TRBJ1-2; 7 bases fit TRBD1. In germline, CDR1 is SGHAT, CDR2 FQNNGV. The ends lost 1 base at V and 6 bases at J; junction bases unmatched: 17. CDR3 size: 18 residues. The CDR3, as DNA: TGTGCCAGCAGCTTAGTTTTCGGGCAGGGGGTCTTTGGTGATGGCTACACCTTC. Its translation is CASSLVFGQGVFGDGYTF.

This clone was counted a single time. This sequence joins TRBV27 and TRBJ2-7; unclear D gene. The V gene's germline CDR1 is MNHEY and CDR2 SMNVEV (reference sequence). V lost 0 bases, J lost 5 bases, and 17 bases lay in between. There are 16 residues in the CDR3. CDR3 sequence: CASSLSVAAVVDEQYF. The CDR3 DNA sequence: TGTGCCAGCAGTTTATCGGTGGCAGCAGTTGTCGACGAGCAGTACTTC.

The CDR3 region is CASSYPGTGSYNEQFF. The DNA of the CDR3 is TGTGCCAGCAGTTATCCCGGGACGGGCTCCTACAATGAGCAGTTCTTC. The chain uses TRBV2 and TRBJ2-1, with D perhaps assigned TRBD1 or TRBD2 (5 bases each). The CDR3 totals 16 residues. CDR1 is SNHLY, CDR2 FYNNEI, per germline. V dropped 5 bases and J dropped 0 bases, with 14 bases sitting between them.

The chain has TRBV7-9 and TRBJ2-7; 9 nucleotides line up with TRBD1. With 7 bases clipped from V and 4 bases from J, the junction kept 2 bases outside the gene matches. CDR1 is SEHNR, CDR2 FQNEAQ, per germline (reference sequence). The length of the CDR3 is 12 residues. The CDR3 region has the DNA TGTGCCAGCAAAGACAGGGGGTACGAGCAGTACTTC. Its protein product is CASKDRGYEQYF.

A few counts support this clone. This sample includes further DNA sequences coding for the same CDR3. This chain links TRBV28 with TRBJ2-7; no definite D call. V was shortened by 3 bases and J by 5 bases, with 5 bases between the two germline ends. There are 11 residues in the CDR3. Germline-derived CDR1 and CDR2 are MDHEN and SYDVKM. Here the CDR3 DNA reads TGTGCCAGCAGTTTGGTCAACGAGCAGTACTTC. It translates to CASSLVNEQYF.

The chain recombines TRBV2 with TRBJ1-4; D is unresolved. Germline values: CDR1 SNHLY, CDR2 FYNNEI. V lost 1 base, J lost 0 bases, and 9 bases lay in between. CDR3 length equals 16 residues. The CDR3 protein is CASSEDVRPTNEKLFF. CDR3 sequence (DNA): TGTGCCAGCAGTGAAGATGTAAGACCAACTAATGAAAAACTGTTTTTT.

In DNA, the CDR3 is TGTGCCAGCAGTTTGGGGTCCTACAATGAGCAGTTCTTC. As protein: CASSLGSYNEQFF. The chain links TRBV27 to TRBJ2-1; no clear D. CDR3 length equals 13 residues. Trimming removed 3 bases from V and 1 base from J, with 4 bases in between. Germline V CDR1 and CDR2: MNHEY, SMNVEV (reference sequence).

This clone was seen once. V is TRBV7-8 and J is TRBJ1-2; 7 bases match TRBD1. Germline trimming cut 5 bases from V and 7 bases from J; bases unmatched to any gene: 16. Germline-derived CDR1 and CDR2 are SGHVS and FQNEAQ. This CDR3 has 16 residues. The CDR3 sequence: CASSRVPGQTFAGYTF. DNA for the CDR3: TGTGCCAGCAGCCGAGTACCGGGACAGACATTTGCTGGCTACACCTTC.

The chain has TRBV13 and TRBJ1-5; a weak D match, TRBD1 (6 bases). Germline V gene data show CDR1 as PRHDT and CDR2 as FYEKMQ (reference sequence). This CDR3 has 13 amino acids. V was shortened by 0 bases and J by 7 bases, with 7 bases between the two germline ends. The CDR3 DNA reads TGTGCCAGCAGCTTAGGCGGGGGCCAGCCCCAGCATTTT. It translates to CASSLGGGQPQHF.

The chain uses TRBV6-1 and TRBJ1-1; 9 positions agree with TRBD1. Germline CDR1 reads MNHNS; CDR2 reads SASEGT. V gave up 6 bases and J gave up 1 base; unmatched junction bases: 3. This CDR3 is built from 14 residues. CDR3 sequence: CASRETGGNTEAFF. The CDR3 nucleotides are TGTGCCAGCAGGGAGACAGGGGGGAACACTGAAGCTTTCTTT.

The rearrangement joins TRBV5-1 to TRBJ2-1, with 15 nucleotides matching TRBD2. The V gene end was trimmed by 3 bases and the J gene end by 7 bases; junction bases not matched to a gene: 8. The CDR3 loop spans 17 amino acids. Germline-derived CDR1 and CDR2 are SGHRS and YFSETQ. The CDR3 bases are TGCGCCAGCAGCTCCGGACTAGCGGGAGGGCCGCGGAATGAGCAGTTCTTC. The encoded protein is CASSSGLAGGPRNEQFF.

The chain uses TRBV19 and TRBJ2-7; weak D call: TRBD1 (7 bases). V was pared by 3 bases and J by 2 bases, with 17 bases between. This CDR3 is 16 amino acids long. Germline lookup yields CDR1 LNHDA and CDR2 SQIVND (reference sequence). The CDR3 sequence: CASSILLQGGTYEQYF. For the CDR3, the DNA is TGTGCCAGTAGTATTCTACTGCAGGGGGGTACCTACGAGCAGTACTTC.

The chain links TRBV6-5 to TRBJ2-1, with no clear D. V shed 3 bases and J shed 5 bases, with 8 bases lying between them. The CDR3 consists of 13 residues. In germline, CDR1 is MNHEY, CDR2 SVGAGI. CDR3 sequence (DNA): TGTGCCAGCAGTTATGAATGGCACAATGAGCAGTTCTTC. Translating gives CASSYEWHNEQFF.

The chain uses TRBV9 and TRBJ2-3, with D possibly matching TRBD2 (6 bases). This CDR3 contains 13 residues. Trimming removed 3 bases from V and 8 bases from J, with 13 bases in between. CDR1 and CDR2 (germline): SGDLS, YYNGEE. In DNA form, the CDR3 reads TGTGCCAGCAGCGGACCGGGACTGGCTACGCAGTATTTT. Protein sequence: CASSGPGLATQYF.

In this sample, this clone turned up once. V and J are TRBV7-8 and TRBJ2-7; 9 bases line up with TRBD1. With V trimmed by 5 bases and J by 4 bases, 9 bases remained unmatched. The V gene's germline CDR1 is SGHVS and CDR2 FQNEAQ. The CDR3 is 15 amino acids. CDR3 residues: CASSPAGTGTYEQYF. In DNA, the CDR3 is TGTGCCAGCAGCCCGGCGGGGACAGGGACATACGAGCAGTACTTC.

This clone was detected a few times. This rearrangement joins TRBV29-1 to TRBJ2-5; possibly TRBD2 for D (6 bases). Germline V gives CDR1 SQVTM, CDR2 ANQGSEA. The germline V and J ends were trimmed by 7 bases and 4 bases, with 13 bases remaining between them. The CDR3 extends over 12 amino acids. The CDR3 loop is CSAEGGGETQYF. In DNA, the CDR3 is TGCAGCGCGGAGGGAGGAGGAGAGACCCAGTACTTC. Complete variable domain (other parts from reference TRBV29-1 and TRBJ2-5): SAVISQKPSRDICQRGTSLTIQCQVDSQVTMMFWYRQQPGQSLTLIATANQGSEATYESGFVIDKFPISRPNLTFSTLTVSNMSPEDSSIYLCSAEGGGETQYFGPGTRLLVL.

The rearrangement links TRBV19 to TRBJ2-7, with a tentative D call TRBD1 (5 bases). Germline V gives CDR1 LNHDA, CDR2 SQIVND (reference sequence). The CDR3 is 13 residues long. V was trimmed by 10 bases and J by 7 bases, leaving 20 bases between them. In DNA form, the CDR3 reads TGTGCCACCACCCCACCAGGGTCATGGGAGCAGTACTTC. It is translated as CATTPPGSWEQYF.

The V call is TRBV28, the J call TRBJ2-7; a possible D gene is TRBD1 (6 bases). This CDR3 spans 13 amino acids. The V end was cut by 8 bases, the J end by 1 base, with 12 bases between. In germline, CDR1 is MDHEN, CDR2 SYDVKM. Here the CDR3 reads CASLKTGSYEQYF. CDR3 coding DNA: TGTGCCAGCCTCAAAACAGGGTCCTACGAGCAGTACTTC.

This clone was seen a single time. The rearrangement links TRBV27 to TRBJ2-1; either TRBD1 or TRBD2 may fit D (5 bases each). The CDR3 spans 20 residues. V was cut by 4 bases and J by 5 bases, with 30 bases left in between. In germline, CDR1 is MNHEY, CDR2 SMNVEV (reference sequence). The DNA of the CDR3 is TGTGCCAGCAGTTCCATAGGACACAGCGTGTCTCGCTGGGGAGACAATGAGCAGTTCTTC. It translates to CASSSIGHSVSRWGDNEQFF.